These T cell receptor beta chains were read from a single sample in a study of Graves' ophthalmopathy and Graves' hyperthyroidism. MiXCR, run by TCRdb on the multiplex PCR reads, gives a single entry per CDR3 protein. The data show a few hundred thousand distinct CDR3 sequences, roughly 16% seen once. Sequenced input: peripheral blood. The receptors were sampled from an adult man with Graves' ophthalmopathy. The CDR3 runs from the conserved cysteine through the conserved F or W. Each record gives: J gene, V gene, clone size, D gene, CDR3 DNA, CDR3 protein. The D gene is left open where the match is weak. Expanded clones get a size class; other rows say once, few or many, or leave the size out.

TRBJ1-5 TRBV20-1 many NA TGCAGTGCTAGCGGTGCGGGGCTGGGGAATCAGCCCCAGCATTTT CSASGAGLGNQPQHF
TRBJ1-1 TRBV6-1 many NA TGTGCCAGCAGTGAAGCGGGGAGTGGGGGCCCTGAAGCTTTCTTT CASSEAGSGGPEAFF
TRBJ2-7 TRBV12-3/TRBV12-4 many TRBD1 TGTGCCAGCAGTCCGGGACAGGGGAGCCACGAGCAGTACTTC CASSPGQGSHEQYF
TRBJ1-1 TRBV6-2/TRBV6-3 many TRBD1 TGTGCCAGCAGGCCACCGCCCCCGGGACAGGGGGCGCGCACTGAAGCTTTCTTT CASRPPPPGQGARTEAFF
TRBJ1-5 TRBV2 few TRBD1 TGTGCCAGCAGTGAGCGACAGGGAAATCAGCCCCAGCATTTT CASSERQGNQPQHF
TRBJ1-1 TRBV7-2 many NA TGTGCCAGCAGCAAGGACAGAATCATGGCTTTCTTT CASSKDRIMAFF
TRBJ1-1 TRBV7-2 many NA TGTGCCAGCAGCTTAGGCGGGTCGGCGAACACTGAAGCTTTCTTT CASSLGGSANTEAFF
TRBJ1-1 TRBV7-2 many NA TGTGCCAGCAGCTTAGCGGGCAGGCAGAACACTGAAGCTTTCTTT CASSLAGRQNTEAFF
TRBJ1-1 TRBV28 many NA TGTGCCAGCAGTTTATCGGGAGGCGACAGGACTGAAGCTTTCTTT CASSLSGGDRTEAFF
TRBJ2-7 TRBV7-2 many TRBD1 TGTGCCAGCAGCTTAACCGGGACAGGGGTTCTCGGTAGAGAGCAGTACTTC CASSLTGTGVLGREQYF
TRBJ2-7 TRBV6-1 NA NA TGTGCAACCGTGGATGTGGAGTCCTACGAGCAGTACTTC CATVDVESYEQYF
TRBJ2-7 TRBV20-1 many NA TGCAGTGCTAGCGAGAGGCAGTACTTC CSASERQYF
TRBJ1-1 TRBV6-2/TRBV6-3 few NA TGTGCCAGCAGTCGCGACAGGATCAGGACTGAAGCTTTCTTT CASSRDRIRTEAFF